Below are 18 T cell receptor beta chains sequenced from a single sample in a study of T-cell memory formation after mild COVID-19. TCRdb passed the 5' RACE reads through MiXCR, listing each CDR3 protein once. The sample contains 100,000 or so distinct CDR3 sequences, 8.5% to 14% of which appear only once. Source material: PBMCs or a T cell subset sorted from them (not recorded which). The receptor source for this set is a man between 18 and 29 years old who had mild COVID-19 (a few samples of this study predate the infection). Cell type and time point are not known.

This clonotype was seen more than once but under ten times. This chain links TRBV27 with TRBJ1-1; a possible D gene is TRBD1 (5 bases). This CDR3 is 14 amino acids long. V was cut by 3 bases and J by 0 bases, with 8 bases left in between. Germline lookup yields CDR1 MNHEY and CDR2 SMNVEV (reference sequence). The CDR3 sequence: CASSLGELNTEAFF. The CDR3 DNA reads TGTGCCAGCAGTTTGGGGGAACTGAACACTGAAGCTTTCTTT.

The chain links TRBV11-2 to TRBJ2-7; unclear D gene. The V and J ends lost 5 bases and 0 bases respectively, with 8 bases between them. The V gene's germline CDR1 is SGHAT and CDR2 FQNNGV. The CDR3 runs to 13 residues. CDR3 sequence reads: CASSLSSSYEQYV. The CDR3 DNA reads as TGTGCCAGCAGCCTGAGTAGCTCCTACGAGCAGTACGTC.

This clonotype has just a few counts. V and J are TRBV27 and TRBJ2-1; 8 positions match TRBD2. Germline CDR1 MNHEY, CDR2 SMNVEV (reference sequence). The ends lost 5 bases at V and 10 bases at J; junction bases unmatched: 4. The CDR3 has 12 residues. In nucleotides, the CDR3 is TGTGCCAGCAGTCGGGGGGGTATGGAGCAGTTCTTC. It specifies CASSRGGMEQFF.

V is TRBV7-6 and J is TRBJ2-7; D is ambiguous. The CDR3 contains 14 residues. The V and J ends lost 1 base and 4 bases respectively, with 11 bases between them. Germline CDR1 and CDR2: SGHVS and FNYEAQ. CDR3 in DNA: TGTGCCAGCAGCTTAGGGAATGACGGATACGAGCAGTACTTC. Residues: CASSLGNDGYEQYF. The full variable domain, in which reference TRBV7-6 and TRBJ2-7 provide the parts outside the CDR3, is GAGVSQSPRYKVTKRGQDVALRCDPISGHVSLYWYRQALGQGPEFLTYFNYEAQQDKSGLPNDRFSAERPEGSISTLTIQRTEQRDSAMYRCASSLGNDGYEQYFGPGTRLTVT.

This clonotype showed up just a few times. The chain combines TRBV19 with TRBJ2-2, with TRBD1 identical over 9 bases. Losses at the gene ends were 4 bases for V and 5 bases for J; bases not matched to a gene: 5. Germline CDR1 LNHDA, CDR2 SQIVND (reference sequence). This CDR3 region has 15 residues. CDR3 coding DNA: TGTGCCAGTAGTACCACAGGGGGCGCGACCGGGGAGCTGTTTTTT. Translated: CASSTTGGATGELFF.

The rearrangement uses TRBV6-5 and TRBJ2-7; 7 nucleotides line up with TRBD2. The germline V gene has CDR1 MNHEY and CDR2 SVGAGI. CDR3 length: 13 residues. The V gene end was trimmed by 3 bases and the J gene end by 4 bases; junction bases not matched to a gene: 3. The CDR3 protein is CASSYFGGYEQYF. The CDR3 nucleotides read TGTGCCAGCAGTTATTTCGGGGGGTACGAGCAGTACTTC.

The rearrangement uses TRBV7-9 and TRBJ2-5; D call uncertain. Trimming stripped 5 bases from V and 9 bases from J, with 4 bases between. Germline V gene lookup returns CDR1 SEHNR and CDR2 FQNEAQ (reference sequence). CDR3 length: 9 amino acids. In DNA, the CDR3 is TGTGCCAGCAGCCCGCCCCAGTACTTC. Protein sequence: CASSPPQYF.

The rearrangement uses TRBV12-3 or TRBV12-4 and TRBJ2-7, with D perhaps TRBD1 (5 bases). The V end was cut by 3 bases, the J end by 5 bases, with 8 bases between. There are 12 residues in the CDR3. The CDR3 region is CASSLSGNEQYF. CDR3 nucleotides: TGTGCCAGCAGTTTGTCAGGGAACGAGCAGTACTTC.

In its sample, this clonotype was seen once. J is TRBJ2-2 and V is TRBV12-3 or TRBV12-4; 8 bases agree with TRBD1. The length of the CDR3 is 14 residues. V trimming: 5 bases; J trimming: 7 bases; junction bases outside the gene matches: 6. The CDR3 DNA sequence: TGTGCCAGCAGTGTAACCGGGACAGGCGGGGAGCTGTTTTTT. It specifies CASSVTGTGGELFF.

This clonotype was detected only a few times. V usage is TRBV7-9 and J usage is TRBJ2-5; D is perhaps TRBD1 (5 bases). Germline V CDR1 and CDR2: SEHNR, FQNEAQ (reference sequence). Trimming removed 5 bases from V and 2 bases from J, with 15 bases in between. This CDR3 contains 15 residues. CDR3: CASSAITRDQETQYF. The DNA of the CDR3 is TGTGCCAGCAGCGCTATTACCAGGGATCAAGAGACCCAGTACTTC.

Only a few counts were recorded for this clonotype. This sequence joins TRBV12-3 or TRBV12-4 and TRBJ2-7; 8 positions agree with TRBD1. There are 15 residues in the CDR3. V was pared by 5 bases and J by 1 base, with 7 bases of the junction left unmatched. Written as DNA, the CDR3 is TGTGCCAGCAGTATCGGACAGGGAAGGTCCTACGAGCAGTACTTC. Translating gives CASSIGQGRSYEQYF.

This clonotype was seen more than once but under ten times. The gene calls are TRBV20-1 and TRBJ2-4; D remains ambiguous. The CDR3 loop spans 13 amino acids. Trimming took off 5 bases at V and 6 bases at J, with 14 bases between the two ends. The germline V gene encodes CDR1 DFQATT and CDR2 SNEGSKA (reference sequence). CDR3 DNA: TGCAGTGCTGGACCGAGGATGATAAACATTCAGTACTTC. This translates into CSAGPRMINIQYF.

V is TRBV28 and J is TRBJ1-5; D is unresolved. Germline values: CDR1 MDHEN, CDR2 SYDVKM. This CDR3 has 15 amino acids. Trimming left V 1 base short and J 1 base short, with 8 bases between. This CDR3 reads CASSLFSGSNQPQHF. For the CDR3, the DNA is TGTGCCAGCAGTTTATTCTCCGGGAGCAATCAGCCCCAGCATTTT.

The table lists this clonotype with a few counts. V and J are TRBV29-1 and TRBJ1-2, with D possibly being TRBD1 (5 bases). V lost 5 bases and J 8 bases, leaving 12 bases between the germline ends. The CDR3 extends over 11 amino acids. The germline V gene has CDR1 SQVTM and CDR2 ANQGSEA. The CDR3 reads CSVREQDGYTF. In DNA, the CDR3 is TGCAGCGTTCGGGAACAGGACGGCTACACCTTC.

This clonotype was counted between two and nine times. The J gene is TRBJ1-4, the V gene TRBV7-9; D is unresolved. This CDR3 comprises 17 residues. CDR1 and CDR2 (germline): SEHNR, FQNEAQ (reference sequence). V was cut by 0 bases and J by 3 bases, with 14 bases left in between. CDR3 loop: CASSLATTLDPNEKLFF. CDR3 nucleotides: TGTGCCAGCAGCTTAGCGACAACGTTGGACCCTAATGAAAAACTGTTTTTT.

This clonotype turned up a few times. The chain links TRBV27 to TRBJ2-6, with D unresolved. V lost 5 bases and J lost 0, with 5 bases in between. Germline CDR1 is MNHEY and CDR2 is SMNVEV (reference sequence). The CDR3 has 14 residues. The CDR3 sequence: CASSGISGANVLTF. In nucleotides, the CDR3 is TGTGCCAGCAGTGGGATCTCTGGGGCCAACGTCCTGACTTTC.

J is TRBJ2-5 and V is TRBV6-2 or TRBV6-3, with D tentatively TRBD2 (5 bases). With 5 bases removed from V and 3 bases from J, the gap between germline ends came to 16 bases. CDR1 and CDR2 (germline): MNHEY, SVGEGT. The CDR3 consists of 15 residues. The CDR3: CASSILADTEETQYF. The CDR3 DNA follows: TGTGCCAGCAGTATCCTAGCAGACACGGAAGAGACCCAGTACTTC.

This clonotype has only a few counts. The CDR3, as DNA: TGTGCCAGCAGCCAAGGCCAGGGGACTGAAGCTTTCTTT. Translation: CASSQGQGTEAFF. This chain uses TRBV4-2 with TRBJ1-1, with TRBD1 as a possible D gene (6 bases). The germline gives CDR1 LGHNA, CDR2 YNFKEQ. The CDR3 sequence is 13 residues long. The V and J ends lost 1 base and 5 bases respectively, with 8 bases between them.